The next 18 T cell receptor beta chains were all read from a single sample in a study of blood T cell repertoires in COVID-19. Only in-frame clones appear in the TCRdb table, and some are missing; sequencing was by immunoSEQ multiplex PCR. The sample records around 150,000 clones, about 86% being singletons. Sequencing was carried out using peripheral blood. The origin of the receptors is a man between 65 and 79 years old with acute or convalescent COVID-19.

V usage is TRBV7-2 and J usage is TRBJ2-3; TRBD1 matches at 7 bases. CDR3 length equals 16 residues. V was clipped by 1 base and J by 1 base; unmatched bases: 5. Germline assignment: CDR1 SGHTA and CDR2 FQGNSA. The CDR3 loop is CASSLGHGQGTDTQYF. CDR3 sequence (DNA): TGTGCCAGCAGCTTAGGACACGGACAGGGCACAGATACGCAGTATTTT.

The rearrangement joins TRBV6-6 to TRBJ2-5, with D perhaps matching TRBD2 (7 bases). Trimming left V 4 bases short and J 1 base short, with 16 bases between. The CDR3 runs 16 residues. The germline CDR1 and CDR2 sequences are MNHNY and SVGAGI (reference sequence). The CDR3 bases are TGTGCCAGCAGTTCGGGGGGCAGGGACCCCCAAGAGACCCAGTACTTC. Its translation: CASSSGGRDPQETQYF.

The V and J genes are TRBV10-2 and TRBJ2-1; 9 bases are shared with TRBD1. CDR3 length equals 15 residues. Germline V gene data show CDR1 as WSHSY and CDR2 as SAAADI. The V and J ends lost 3 bases and 6 bases, in that order; junction bases with no gene match: 6. In nucleotides, the CDR3 is TGCGCCAGCAGTGAAACGGACAGGGGAAGCAATGAGCAGTTCTTC. Protein product: CASSETDRGSNEQFF.

This sequence joins TRBV19 and TRBJ1-1; D is possibly TRBD1 (5 bases). V was trimmed by 5 bases and J by 6 bases, leaving 19 bases between them. Germline CDR1 is LNHDA and CDR2 is SQIVND (reference sequence). The CDR3 has 15 amino acids. CDR3 residues: CASSPPSQGQAEAFF. CDR3 nucleotides: TGTGCCAGTAGTCCCCCCAGCCAGGGTCAGGCTGAAGCTTTCTTT.

This clone was seen more than once but under ten times. The chain employs TRBV30 and TRBJ1-2; 7 bases are shared with TRBD1. V lost 0 bases, J lost 7 bases, and 5 bases stayed unmatched. The CDR3 is 13 residues long. Looked up from germline, CDR1 is GTSNPN and CDR2 is SVGIG (reference sequence). CDR3 amino acids: CAWSVRDSLGYTF. In nucleotides, the CDR3 is TGTGCCTGGAGTGTTAGGGACAGCCTTGGCTACACCTTC.

This chain connects TRBV28 to TRBJ2-7; no definite D call. The CDR3 length is 13 residues. V was clipped by 2 bases and J by 1 base, with 6 bases between them. In germline, CDR1 is MDHEN, CDR2 SYDVKM. The CDR3 DNA reads TGTGCCAGCAGTTTACCAGATTCCTACGAGCAGTACTTC. This codes for CASSLPDSYEQYF.

The chain links TRBV9 to TRBJ2-7; the match to TRBD1 covers 8 bases. The CDR3 consists of 14 residues. Germline CDR1 is SGDLS and CDR2 is YYNGEE. The junction had 5 bases not matched to a gene; V was cut back by 2 bases and J by 4 bases. DNA for the CDR3: TGTGCCAGCAGCGTTGGACAGGGCGCTTACGAGCAGTACTTC. Protein: CASSVGQGAYEQYF.

This chain links TRBV4-2 with TRBJ2-5; 10 nucleotides align to TRBD2. The germline gives CDR1 LGHNA, CDR2 YNFKEQ. The CDR3 is 16 amino acids. Losses at the gene ends were 0 bases for V and 1 base for J; bases not matched to a gene: 2. In nucleotides, the CDR3 is TGTGCCAGCAGCCAAGATGGGACTAGCGCCCAAGAGACCCAGTACTTC. It translates to CASSQDGTSAQETQYF.

The genes are TRBV18 and TRBJ2-2; perhaps TRBD2 as D (6 bases). Germline CDR1 KGHSH, CDR2 LQKENI. This CDR3 has 16 residues. The V end lost 3 bases, the J end lost 4 bases, and 15 bases lay between the germline ends. The CDR3 DNA is TGTGCCAGCTCACCCATTGATATGGGGGGCACCGGGGAGCTGTTTTTT. Its protein product is CASSPIDMGGTGELFF.

The V and J genes are TRBV5-5 and TRBJ2-3; 7 bases are a match to TRBD2. Germline values: CDR1 SGHKS, CDR2 YYEKEE (reference sequence). V shed 4 bases and J 0 bases; nucleotides not matched to a gene: 8. This CDR3 spans 16 amino acids. CDR3 DNA: TGTGCCAGCAGCCTCCGGCTAGCGGCTAGCACAGATACGCAGTATTTT. This sequence encodes CASSLRLAASTDTQYF. The variable domain in full, completed from reference TRBV5-5 and TRBJ2-3, reads DAGVTQSPTHLIKTRGQQVTLRCSPISGHKSVSWYQQVLGQGPQFIFQYYEKEERGRGNFPDRFSARQFPNYSSELNVNALLLGDSALYLCASSLRLAASTDTQYFGPGTRLTVL.

The DNA of the CDR3 is TGTGCCACCAGCGTCGGGGGGGCGAGGAACACTGAAGCTTTCTTT. This translates into CATSVGGARNTEAFF. The chain has TRBV28 and TRBJ1-1; the D gene is possibly TRBD1 (6 bases). The CDR3 loop spans 15 amino acids. Per germline, CDR1 MDHEN and CDR2 SYDVKM. V was shortened by 10 bases and J by 1 base, with 19 bases between the two germline ends.

This clone was detected a few times. The chain uses TRBV7-2 and TRBJ2-7, with no clear D. The CDR3 has 14 amino acids. The germline V and J ends were trimmed by 6 bases and 2 bases, with 14 bases remaining between them. Germline V lookup: CDR1 SGHTA, CDR2 FQGNSA. In DNA form, the CDR3 reads TGTGCCAGCAGACCTGTCCTCGGTCCCTACGAGCAGTACTTC. It is translated as CASRPVLGPYEQYF.

J is TRBJ1-5 and V is TRBV7-9; 7 bases fit TRBD1. J was trimmed by 4 bases and V by 5 bases; bases with no gene match: 8. This CDR3 is 15 amino acids long. Germline V CDR1 and CDR2: SEHNR, FQNEAQ (reference sequence). CDR3 protein: CASSLSTQGNQPQHF. The CDR3 nucleotides are TGTGCCAGCAGCCTTTCAACACAGGGGAATCAGCCCCAGCATTTT.

V gene TRBV11-2 combines with J gene TRBJ2-1, with TRBD2 matching 11 bases. CDR3 size: 16 residues. V dropped 4 bases and J dropped 3; count of bases not matched to a gene: 5. Germline-derived CDR1 and CDR2 are SGHAT and FQNNGV. The CDR3 is CASSSGLAGYYNEQFF. The DNA for the CDR3 is TGTGCCAGCAGCTCTGGACTAGCGGGCTACTACAATGAGCAGTTCTTC.

The chain employs TRBV19 and TRBJ2-6; maybe TRBD2 (7 bases). V dropped 7 bases and J dropped 4 bases, with 17 bases sitting between them. From germline, CDR1 is LNHDA and CDR2 SQIVND (reference sequence). There are 16 residues in the CDR3. For the CDR3, the DNA is TGTGCCAGTACCCCTATAGGGGGGGTCGGGGCCAACGTCCTGACTTTC. Its translation is CASTPIGGVGANVLTF. Full variable domain (remainder filled in from reference TRBV19 and TRBJ2-6): DGGITQSPKYLFRKEGQNVTLSCEQNLNHDAMYWYRQDPGQGLRLIYYSQIVNDFQKGDIAEGYSVSREKKESFPLTVTSAQKNPTAFYLCASTPIGGVGANVLTFGAGSRLTVL.

This clone was counted a single time. The chain combines TRBV7-2 with TRBJ1-5; D not resolved. CDR1 is SGHTA, CDR2 FQGNSA, per germline. V lost 6 bases and J lost 5, with 11 bases in between. This CDR3 contains 13 residues. DNA for the CDR3: TGTGCCAGCAGTGTTAAATCGGATCAGCCCCAGCATTTT. Amino acids: CASSVKSDQPQHF.

CDR3 nucleotide sequence: TGTGCCAGCAGCGTAGGCGTTAGCGGGTATGAGCAGTTCTTC. It encodes CASSVGVSGYEQFF. The chain couples TRBV9 to TRBJ2-1; TRBD2 matches at 7 bases. The CDR3 length is 14 residues. Germline V gene lookup returns CDR1 SGDLS and CDR2 YYNGEE. Trimming cost V 0 bases and J 8 bases; bases outside gene matches: 5.

J is TRBJ1-2 and V is TRBV6-6, with 9 bases fitting TRBD1. There are 14 residues in the CDR3. Looked up from germline, CDR1 is MNHNY and CDR2 is SVGAGI (reference sequence). The V gene end was trimmed by 6 bases and the J gene end by 4 bases; junction bases not matched to a gene: 6. The CDR3 is CASSPTGGGYGYTF. The CDR3 coding sequence is TGTGCCAGCAGCCCAACAGGGGGCGGCTATGGCTACACCTTC.